This is a list of T cell receptor beta chains from one sample in a study of STAT3 mutations in large granular lymphocyte leukemia. Clones were sequenced by immunoSEQ multiplex PCR, and TCRdb holds only the in-frame ones, with some missing. The data hold some 9,800 clones, with about 92% observed a single time. Sequencing was done on a sample of peripheral blood mononuclear cells. The receptors originated from a man between 60 and 70 years old with T-cell large granular lymphocyte leukemia. Some clones in this sample may be carry-over from other donors' samples. CDR3s include the opening cysteine and the closing phenylalanine or tryptophan. The order of the fields is V gene, D gene, J gene, clone size, CDR3 protein, CDR3 DNA. D genes are given only for firm matches. Only some rows state a clone size, as once, few, many or a class for expanded clones.

v_gene: TRBV29-1; d_gene: .; j_gene: TRBJ1-1; abundance: .; CDR3aa: CSVDPPGLGTEAFF; CDR3nt: TGCAGCGTGGACCCCCCGGGCCTTGGGACTGAAGCTTTCTTT
v_gene: TRBV20-1; d_gene: .; j_gene: TRBJ2-5; abundance: .; CDR3aa: CRGAVGETQYF; CDR3nt: TGCAGAGGGGCCGTGGGGGAGACCCAGTACTTC
v_gene: TRBV28; d_gene: .; j_gene: TRBJ2-1; abundance: .; CDR3aa: CASSSRNEQFF; CDR3nt: TGTGCCAGCAGTTCTAGGAATGAGCAGTTCTTC
v_gene: TRBV7-9; d_gene: TRBD2; j_gene: TRBJ2-7; abundance: .; CDR3aa: CASSVHRLGREDSYEQYF; CDR3nt: TGTGCCAGCAGCGTACATCGTTTGGGGCGGGAGGACTCCTACGAGCAGTACTTC
v_gene: TRBV5-1; d_gene: TRBD2; j_gene: TRBJ2-5; abundance: .; CDR3aa: CASSPLAGETQYF; CDR3nt: TGCGCCAGCAGCCCTCTAGCGGGGGAGACCCAGTACTTC
v_gene: TRBV5-6; d_gene: .; j_gene: TRBJ1-5; abundance: .; CDR3aa: CASSLVGPNQPQHF; CDR3nt: TGTGCCAGCAGCTTGGTGGGACCAAATCAGCCCCAGCATTTT
v_gene: TRBV6-6; d_gene: .; j_gene: TRBJ1-3; abundance: few; CDR3aa: CASRDSGNTIYF; CDR3nt: TGTGCCAGCAGAGACTCTGGAAACACCATATATTTT
v_gene: TRBV5-5; d_gene: .; j_gene: TRBJ1-1; abundance: few; CDR3aa: CASSLDRTPGAFF; CDR3nt: TGTGCCAGCAGCCTCGACAGGACCCCAGGGGCTTTCTTT
v_gene: TRBV28; d_gene: .; j_gene: TRBJ2-1; abundance: once; CDR3aa: CASGLQSYNEQFF; CDR3nt: TGTGCCAGCGGGCTACAATCCTACAATGAGCAGTTCTTC
v_gene: TRBV7-2; d_gene: .; j_gene: TRBJ1-5; abundance: .; CDR3aa: CASSRRNQPQHF; CDR3nt: TGTGCCAGCAGCAGACGCAATCAGCCCCAGCATTTT
v_gene: TRBV18; d_gene: .; j_gene: TRBJ1-2; abundance: .; CDR3aa: CASSHEGGVYYGYTF; CDR3nt: TGTGCCAGCTCACACGAAGGAGGGGTATACTATGGCTACACCTTC
v_gene: TRBV18; d_gene: .; j_gene: TRBJ1-1; abundance: once; CDR3aa: CASSSKQGLNTEAFF; CDR3nt: TGTGCCAGCTCCTCAAAACAGGGACTTAACACTGAAGCTTTCTTT